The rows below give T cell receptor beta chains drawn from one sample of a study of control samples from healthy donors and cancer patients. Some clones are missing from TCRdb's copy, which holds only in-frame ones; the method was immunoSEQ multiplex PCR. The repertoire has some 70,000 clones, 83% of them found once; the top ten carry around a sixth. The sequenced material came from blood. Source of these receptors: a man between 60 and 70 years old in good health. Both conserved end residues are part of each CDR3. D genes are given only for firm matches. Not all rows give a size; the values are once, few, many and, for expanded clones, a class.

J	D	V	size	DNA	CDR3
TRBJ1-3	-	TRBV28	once	TGTGCCAGCAGCCCGTCCGGATTCTCTGGAAACACCATATATTTT	CASSPSGFSGNTIYF
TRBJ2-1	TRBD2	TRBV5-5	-	TGTGCCAGCAGCTTGGGACTAGCGTCCTCCTACAATGAGCAGTTCTTC	CASSLGLASSYNEQFF
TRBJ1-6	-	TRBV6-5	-	TGTGCCAGCAGTTACTCCGGAGGGGCGCGAGGAGGGCCCCTCCACTTT	CASSYSGGARGGPLHF
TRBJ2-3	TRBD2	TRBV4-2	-	TGTGCCAGCAGGAGTAGCGGGAGTTTCACAGATACGCAGTATTTT	CASRSSGSFTDTQYF
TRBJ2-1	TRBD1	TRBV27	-	TGTGCCAGCAGTTTAATGGGGACAGGGTTGGATGAGCAGTTCTTC	CASSLMGTGLDEQFF
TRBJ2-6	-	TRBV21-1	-	TGTGCCAGCAGCAAAGCGAGCAGTACCCACTGGGCCAACGTCCTGACTTTC	CASSKASSTHWANVLTF
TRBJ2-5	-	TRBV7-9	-	TGTGCCAGCAGCCCAAGCTTCCAAGAGACCCAGTACTTC	CASSPSFQETQYF
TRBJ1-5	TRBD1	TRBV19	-	TGTGCCAGTAGAAGGACAGGGGGCGATCAGCCCCAGCATTTT	CASRRTGGDQPQHF
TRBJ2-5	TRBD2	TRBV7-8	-	TGTGCGAGCCAACTAGCGGGAGGAGAGACCCAGTACTTC	CASQLAGGETQYF
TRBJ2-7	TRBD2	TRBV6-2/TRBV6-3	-	TGTGCCAGCAGACCTTCCGGGGGGGAATCCTACGAGCAGTACTTC	CASRPSGGESYEQYF
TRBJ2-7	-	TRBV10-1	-	TGCGCCAGCAGTCTTCAGCCGGGAACCAACCCTCGGGTCCTAGTCGTGAGCTACGAGCAGTACTTC	CASSLQPGTNPRVLVVSYEQYF
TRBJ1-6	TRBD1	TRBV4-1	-	TGCGCCAGCAGCCAAGCAGGGGGCACGAATTCACCCCTCCACTTT	CASSQAGGTNSPLHF
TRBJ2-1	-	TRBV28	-	TGTGCCAGCAGTTTCCCGGAGTACAATGAGCAGTTCTTC	CASSFPEYNEQFF